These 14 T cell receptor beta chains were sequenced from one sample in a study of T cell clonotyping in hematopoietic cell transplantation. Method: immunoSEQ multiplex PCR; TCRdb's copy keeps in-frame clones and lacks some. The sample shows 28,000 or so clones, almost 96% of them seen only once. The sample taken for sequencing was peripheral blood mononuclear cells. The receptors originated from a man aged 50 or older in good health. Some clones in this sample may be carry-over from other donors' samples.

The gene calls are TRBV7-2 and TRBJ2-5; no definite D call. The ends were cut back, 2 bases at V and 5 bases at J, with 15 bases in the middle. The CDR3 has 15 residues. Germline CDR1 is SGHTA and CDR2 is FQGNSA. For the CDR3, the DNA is TGTGCCAGCAGCTTAAGTTGGAGCCCCCAGGAGACCCAGTACTTC. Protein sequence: CASSLSWSPQETQYF.

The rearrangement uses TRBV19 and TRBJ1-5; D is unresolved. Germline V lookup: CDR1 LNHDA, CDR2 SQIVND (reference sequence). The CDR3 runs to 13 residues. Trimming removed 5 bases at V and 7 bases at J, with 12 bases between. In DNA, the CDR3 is TGTGCCAGTAGTTCGACGGTACAACAGCCCCAGCATTTT. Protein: CASSSTVQQPQHF.

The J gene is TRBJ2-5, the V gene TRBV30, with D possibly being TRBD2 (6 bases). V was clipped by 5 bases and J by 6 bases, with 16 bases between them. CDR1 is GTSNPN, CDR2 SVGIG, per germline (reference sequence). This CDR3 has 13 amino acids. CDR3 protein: CAWAGGPLQTQYF. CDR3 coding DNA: TGTGCCTGGGCCGGGGGACCCTTGCAGACCCAGTACTTC.

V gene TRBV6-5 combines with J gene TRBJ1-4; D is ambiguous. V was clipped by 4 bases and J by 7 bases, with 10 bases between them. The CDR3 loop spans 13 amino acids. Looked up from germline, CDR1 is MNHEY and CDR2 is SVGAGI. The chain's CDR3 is CASSSREGEKLFF. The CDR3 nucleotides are TGTGCCAGCAGTTCCCGTGAGGGTGAAAAACTGTTTTTT.

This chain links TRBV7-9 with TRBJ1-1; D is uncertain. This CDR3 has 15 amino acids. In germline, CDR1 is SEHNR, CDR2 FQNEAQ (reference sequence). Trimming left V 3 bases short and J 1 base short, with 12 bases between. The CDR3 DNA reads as TGTGCCAGCAGCTTGGTGCAGACACCGAACACTGAAGCTTTCTTT. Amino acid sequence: CASSLVQTPNTEAFF.

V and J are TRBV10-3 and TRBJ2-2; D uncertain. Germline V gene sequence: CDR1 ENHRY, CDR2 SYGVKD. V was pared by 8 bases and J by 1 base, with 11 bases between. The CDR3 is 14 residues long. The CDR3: CAIRDWGNTGELFF. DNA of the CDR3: TGTGCCATCCGAGATTGGGGGAACACCGGGGAGCTGTTTTTT.

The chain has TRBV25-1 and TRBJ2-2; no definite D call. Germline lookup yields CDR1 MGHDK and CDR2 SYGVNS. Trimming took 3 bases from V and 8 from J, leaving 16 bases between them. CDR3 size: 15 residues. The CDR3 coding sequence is TGTGCCAGCAGTGACGAGCGAGGCCCGGTAGGGGAGCTGTTTTTT. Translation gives CASSDERGPVGELFF. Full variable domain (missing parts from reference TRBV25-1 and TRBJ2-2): EADIYQTPRYLVIGTGKKITLECSQTMGHDKMYWYQQDPGMELHLIHYSYGVNSTEKGDLSSESTVSRIRTEHFPLTLESARPSHTSQYLCASSDERGPVGELFFGEGSRLTVL.

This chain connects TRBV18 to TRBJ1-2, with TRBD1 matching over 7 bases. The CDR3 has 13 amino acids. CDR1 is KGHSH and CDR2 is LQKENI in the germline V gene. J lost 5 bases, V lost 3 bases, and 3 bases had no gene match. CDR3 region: CASSPDRSYGYTF. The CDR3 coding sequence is TGTGCCAGCTCACCGGACAGGTCGTATGGCTACACCTTC. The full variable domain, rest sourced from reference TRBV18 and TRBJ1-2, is NAGVMQNPRHLVRRRGQEARLRCSPMKGHSHVYWYRQLPEEGLKFMVYLQKENIIDESGMPKERFSAEFPKEGPSILRIQQVVRGDSAAYFCASSPDRSYGYTFGSGTRLTVV.

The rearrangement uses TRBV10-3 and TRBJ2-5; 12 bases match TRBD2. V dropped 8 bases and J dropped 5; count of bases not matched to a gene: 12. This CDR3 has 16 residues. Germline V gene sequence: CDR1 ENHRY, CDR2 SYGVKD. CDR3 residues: CAIGAASGGARETQYF. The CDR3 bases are TGTGCCATCGGAGCGGCTAGCGGGGGGGCGAGGGAGACCCAGTACTTC.

CDR3 bases: TGTGCCAGCAGCCCCGAGGAGGAGGTACCTGAAGCTTTCTTT. Translating it yields CASSPEEEVPEAFF. The rearrangement joins TRBV6-5 to TRBJ1-1, with D unresolved. The CDR3 sequence is 14 residues long. Germline V gives CDR1 MNHEY, CDR2 SVGAGI. Trimming shortened V by 6 bases and J by 6 bases, and 17 bases separated the two germline ends.

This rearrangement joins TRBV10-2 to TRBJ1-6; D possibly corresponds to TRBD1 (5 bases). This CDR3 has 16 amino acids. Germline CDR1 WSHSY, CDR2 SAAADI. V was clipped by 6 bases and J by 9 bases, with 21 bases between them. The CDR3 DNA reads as TGCGCCAGCAGGATTGGACGGGCCGCGGGGGGTTCACCCCTCCACTTT. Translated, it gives CASRIGRAAGGSPLHF.

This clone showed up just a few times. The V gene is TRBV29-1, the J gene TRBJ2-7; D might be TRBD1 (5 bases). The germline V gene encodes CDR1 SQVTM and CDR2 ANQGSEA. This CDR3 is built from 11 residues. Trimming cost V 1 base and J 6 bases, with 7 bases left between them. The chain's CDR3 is CSVEVGPEQYF. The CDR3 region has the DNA TGCAGCGTTGAAGTGGGGCCCGAGCAGTACTTC.

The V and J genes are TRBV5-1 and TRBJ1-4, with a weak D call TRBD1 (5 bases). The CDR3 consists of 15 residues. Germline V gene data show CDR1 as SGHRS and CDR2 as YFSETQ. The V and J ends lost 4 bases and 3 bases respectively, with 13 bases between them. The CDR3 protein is CASSISGTANEKLFF. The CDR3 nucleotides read TGCGCCAGCAGCATTTCAGGGACTGCTAATGAAAAACTGTTTTTT.

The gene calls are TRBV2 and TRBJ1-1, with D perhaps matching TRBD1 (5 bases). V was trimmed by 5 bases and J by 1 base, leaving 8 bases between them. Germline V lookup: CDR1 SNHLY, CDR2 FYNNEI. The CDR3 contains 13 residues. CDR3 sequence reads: CASSTDRNTEAFF. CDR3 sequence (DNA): TGTGCCAGCAGTACCGACAGGAACACTGAAGCTTTCTTT.